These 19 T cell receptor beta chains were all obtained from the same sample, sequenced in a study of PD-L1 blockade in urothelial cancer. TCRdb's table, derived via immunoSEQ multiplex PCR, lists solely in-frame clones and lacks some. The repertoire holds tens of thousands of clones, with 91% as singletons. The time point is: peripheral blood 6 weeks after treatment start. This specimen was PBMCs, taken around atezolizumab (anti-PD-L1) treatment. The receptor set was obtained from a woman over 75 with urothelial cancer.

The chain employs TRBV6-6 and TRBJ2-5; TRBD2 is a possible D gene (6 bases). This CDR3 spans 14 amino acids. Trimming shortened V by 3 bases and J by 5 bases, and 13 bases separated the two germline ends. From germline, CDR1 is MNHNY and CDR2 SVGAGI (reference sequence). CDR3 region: CASSYEAREETQYF. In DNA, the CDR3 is TGTGCCAGCAGTTATGAAGCCCGGGAGGAGACCCAGTACTTC.

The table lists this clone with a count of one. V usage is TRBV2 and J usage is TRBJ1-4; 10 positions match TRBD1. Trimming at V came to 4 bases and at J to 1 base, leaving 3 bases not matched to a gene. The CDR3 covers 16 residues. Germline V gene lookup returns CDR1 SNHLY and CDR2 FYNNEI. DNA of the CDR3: TGTGCCAGCAGTGCTGACAGGGGGCTAACTAATGAAAAACTGTTTTTT. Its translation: CASSADRGLTNEKLFF.

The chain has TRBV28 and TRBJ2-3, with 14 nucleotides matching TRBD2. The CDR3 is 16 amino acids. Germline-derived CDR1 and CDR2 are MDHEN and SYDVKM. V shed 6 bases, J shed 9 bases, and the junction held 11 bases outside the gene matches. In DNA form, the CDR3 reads TGTGCCAGCAGCCCGGGACTAGCGGGAGCCACTGTCACGCAGTATTTT. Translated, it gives CASSPGLAGATVTQYF.

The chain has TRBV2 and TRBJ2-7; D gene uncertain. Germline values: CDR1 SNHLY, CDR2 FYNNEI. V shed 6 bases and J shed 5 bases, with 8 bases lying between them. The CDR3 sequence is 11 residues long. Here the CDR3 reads CASRASDEQYF. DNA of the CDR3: TGTGCCAGCAGAGCCAGCGACGAGCAGTACTTC.

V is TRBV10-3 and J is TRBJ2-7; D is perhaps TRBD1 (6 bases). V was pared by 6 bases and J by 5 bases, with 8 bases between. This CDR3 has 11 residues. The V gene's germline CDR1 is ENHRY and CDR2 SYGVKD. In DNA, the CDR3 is TGTGCCATCAGAAACAGGGACGAGCAGTACTTC. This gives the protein CAIRNRDEQYF.

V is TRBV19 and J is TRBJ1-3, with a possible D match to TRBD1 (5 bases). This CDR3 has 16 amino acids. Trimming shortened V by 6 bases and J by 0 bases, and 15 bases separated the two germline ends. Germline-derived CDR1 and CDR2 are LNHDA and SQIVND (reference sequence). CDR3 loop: CASRPVDTYSGNTIYF. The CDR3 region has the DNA TGTGCCAGTAGACCCGTGGACACCTACTCTGGAAACACCATATATTTT.

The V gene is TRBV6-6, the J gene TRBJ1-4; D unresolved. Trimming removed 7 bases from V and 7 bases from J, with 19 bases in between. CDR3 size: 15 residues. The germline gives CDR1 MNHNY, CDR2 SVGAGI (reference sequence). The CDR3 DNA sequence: TGTGCCAGCACCCCCGAGGTCGCTCTAGGTGAAAAACTGTTTTTT. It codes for CASTPEVALGEKLFF.

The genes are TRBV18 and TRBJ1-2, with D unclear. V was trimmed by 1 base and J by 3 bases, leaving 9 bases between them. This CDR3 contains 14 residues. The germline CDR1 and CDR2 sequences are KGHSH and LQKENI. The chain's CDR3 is CASSPRRTDYGYTF. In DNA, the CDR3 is TGTGCCAGCTCACCACGGAGGACGGACTATGGCTACACCTTC.

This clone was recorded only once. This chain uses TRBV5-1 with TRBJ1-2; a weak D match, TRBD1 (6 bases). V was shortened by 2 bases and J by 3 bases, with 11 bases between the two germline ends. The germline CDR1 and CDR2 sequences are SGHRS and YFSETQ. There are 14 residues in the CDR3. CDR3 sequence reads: CASSFDRPYYGYTF. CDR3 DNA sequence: TGCGCCAGCAGCTTCGACAGGCCATACTATGGCTACACCTTC.

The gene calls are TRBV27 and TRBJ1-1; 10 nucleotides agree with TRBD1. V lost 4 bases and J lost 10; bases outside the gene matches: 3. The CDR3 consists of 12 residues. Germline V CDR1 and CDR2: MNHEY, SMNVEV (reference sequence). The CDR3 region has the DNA TGTGCCAGCAGTTACCGGACAGGGGGAGCTTTCTTT. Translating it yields CASSYRTGGAFF.

The CDR3 DNA sequence: TGTGCCAGCAGTTCCCGGACTAGCGGGAGGGATGAGCAGTTCTTC. It is translated as CASSSRTSGRDEQFF. This chain connects TRBV27 to TRBJ2-1, with TRBD2 matching 15 bases. Trimming took 4 bases from V and 8 from J; bases not matched to a gene: 3. The CDR3 spans 15 residues. The germline gives CDR1 MNHEY, CDR2 SMNVEV (reference sequence).

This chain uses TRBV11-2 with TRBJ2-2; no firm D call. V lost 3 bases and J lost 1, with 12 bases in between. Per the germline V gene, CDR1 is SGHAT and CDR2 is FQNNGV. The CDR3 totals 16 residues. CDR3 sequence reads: CASSFNGQLNTGELFF. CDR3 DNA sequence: TGTGCCAGCAGCTTCAATGGGCAGCTGAACACCGGGGAGCTGTTTTTT. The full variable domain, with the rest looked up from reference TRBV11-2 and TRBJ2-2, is EAGVAQSPRYKIIEKRQSVAFWCNPISGHATLYWYQQILGQGPKLLIQFQNNGVVDDSQLPKDRFSAERLKGVDSTLKIQPAKLEDSAVYLCASSFNGQLNTGELFFGEGSRLTVL.

CDR3 loop: CASSAEQGMRTDTQYF. The DNA for the CDR3 is TGTGCCAGCAGCGCCGAACAGGGGATGAGGACAGATACGCAGTATTTT. The rearrangement joins TRBV9 to TRBJ2-3; 7 bases map to TRBD1. V lost 3 bases and J lost 3; bases outside the gene matches: 10. Germline CDR1 and CDR2: SGDLS and YYNGEE. The CDR3 totals 16 residues.

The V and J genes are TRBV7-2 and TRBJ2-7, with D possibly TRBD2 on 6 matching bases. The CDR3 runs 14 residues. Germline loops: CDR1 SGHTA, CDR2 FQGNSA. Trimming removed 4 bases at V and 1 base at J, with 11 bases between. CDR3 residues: CASSYDAGSYEQYF. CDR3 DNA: TGTGCCAGCAGCTACGACGCGGGGTCCTACGAGCAGTACTTC.

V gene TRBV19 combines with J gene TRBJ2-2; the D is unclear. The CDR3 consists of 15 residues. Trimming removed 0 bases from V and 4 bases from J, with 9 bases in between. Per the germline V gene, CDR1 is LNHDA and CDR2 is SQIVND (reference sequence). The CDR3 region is CASSIDRSRTGELFF. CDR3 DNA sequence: TGTGCCAGTAGTATAGATCGGAGCCGCACCGGGGAGCTGTTTTTT.

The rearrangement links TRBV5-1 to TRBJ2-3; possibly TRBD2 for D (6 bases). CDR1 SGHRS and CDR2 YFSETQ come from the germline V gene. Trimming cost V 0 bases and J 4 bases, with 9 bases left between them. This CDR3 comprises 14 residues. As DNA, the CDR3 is TGCGCCAGCAGCTTGGGGAGGGCCGCAGATACGCAGTATTTT. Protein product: CASSLGRAADTQYF.

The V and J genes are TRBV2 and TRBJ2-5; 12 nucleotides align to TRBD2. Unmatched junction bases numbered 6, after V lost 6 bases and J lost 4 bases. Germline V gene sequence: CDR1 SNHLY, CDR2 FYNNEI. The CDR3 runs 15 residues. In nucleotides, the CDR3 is TGTGCCAGCAGGCTGACTAGCGGGAGTACAGAGACCCAGTACTTC. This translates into CASRLTSGSTETQYF.

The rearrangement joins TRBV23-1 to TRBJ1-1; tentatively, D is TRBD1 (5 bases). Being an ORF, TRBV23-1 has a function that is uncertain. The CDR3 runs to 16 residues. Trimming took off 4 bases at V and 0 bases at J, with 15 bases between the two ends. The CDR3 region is CASSPPGGALNTEAFF. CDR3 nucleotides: TGCGCCAGCAGTCCGCCCGGCGGGGCTCTGAACACTGAAGCTTTCTTT.

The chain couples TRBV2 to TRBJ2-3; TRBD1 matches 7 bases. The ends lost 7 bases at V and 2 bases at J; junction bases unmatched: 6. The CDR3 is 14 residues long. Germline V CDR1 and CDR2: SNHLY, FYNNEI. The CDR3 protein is CASNTGTVTDTQYF. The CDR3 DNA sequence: TGTGCCAGCAATACCGGGACAGTCACAGATACGCAGTATTTT.